This T cell receptor (beta chain) was retrieved from a study of identical twins. This CDR3 has 13 amino acids. Germline lookup yields CDR1 DFQATT and CDR2 SNEGSKA (reference sequence). The junction had 8 bases not matched to a gene; V was cut back by 8 bases and J by 6 bases. TCRdb re-analysed the 5' RACE reads in MiXCR, keeping a single row per CDR3 protein. The sample carries about 470,000 distinct CDR3 sequences, 20% to 30% recorded once. The same sample was also used in a study of T cells expressing NK-cell markers. That work adds: Sorting was limited to alpha-beta TCR-expressing T cells with an anti-gamma-delta TCR antibody in several experiments.

The chain recombines TRBV20-1 with TRBJ2-3, with 10 bases fitting TRBD2. This TCR was recovered from a woman aged 18 to 35 in good health. The source material was CD4+ T cells sorted from blood. For the CDR3, the DNA is TGCAGTACCCAGCGGGGGGGCCCCGATACGCAGTATTTT. Amino acid sequence: CSTQRGGPDTQYF.